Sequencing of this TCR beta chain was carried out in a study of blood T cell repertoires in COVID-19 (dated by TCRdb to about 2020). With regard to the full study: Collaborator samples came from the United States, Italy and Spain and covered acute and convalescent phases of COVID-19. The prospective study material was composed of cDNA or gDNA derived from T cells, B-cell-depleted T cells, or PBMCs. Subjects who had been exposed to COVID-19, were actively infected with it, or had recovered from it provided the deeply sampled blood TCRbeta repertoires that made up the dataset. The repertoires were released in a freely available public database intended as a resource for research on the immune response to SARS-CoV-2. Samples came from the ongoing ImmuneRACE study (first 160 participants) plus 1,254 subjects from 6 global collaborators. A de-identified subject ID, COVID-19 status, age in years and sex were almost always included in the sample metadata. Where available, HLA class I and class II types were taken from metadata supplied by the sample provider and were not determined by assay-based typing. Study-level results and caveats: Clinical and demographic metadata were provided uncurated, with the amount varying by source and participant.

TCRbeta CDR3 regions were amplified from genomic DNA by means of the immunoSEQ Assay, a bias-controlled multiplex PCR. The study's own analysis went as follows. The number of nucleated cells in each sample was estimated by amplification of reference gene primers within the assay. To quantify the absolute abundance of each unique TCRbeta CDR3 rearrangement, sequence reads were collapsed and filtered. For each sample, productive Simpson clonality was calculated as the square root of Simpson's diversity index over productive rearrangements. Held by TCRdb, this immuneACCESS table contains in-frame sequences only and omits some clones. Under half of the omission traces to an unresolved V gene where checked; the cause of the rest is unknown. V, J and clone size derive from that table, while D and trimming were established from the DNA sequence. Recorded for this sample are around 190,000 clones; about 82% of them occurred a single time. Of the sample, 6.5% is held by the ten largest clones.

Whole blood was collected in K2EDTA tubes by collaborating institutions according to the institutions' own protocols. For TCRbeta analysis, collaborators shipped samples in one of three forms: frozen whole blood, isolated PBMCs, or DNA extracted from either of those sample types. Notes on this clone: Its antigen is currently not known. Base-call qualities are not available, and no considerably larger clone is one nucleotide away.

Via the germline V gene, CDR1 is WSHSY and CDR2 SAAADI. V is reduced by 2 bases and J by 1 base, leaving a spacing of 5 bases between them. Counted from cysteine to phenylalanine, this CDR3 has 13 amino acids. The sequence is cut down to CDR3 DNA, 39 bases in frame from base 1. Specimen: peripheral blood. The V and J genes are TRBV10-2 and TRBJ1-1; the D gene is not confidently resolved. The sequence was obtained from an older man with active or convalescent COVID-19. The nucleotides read TGCGCCAGCAGTGAGGGCAGGAACACTGAAGCTTTCTTT. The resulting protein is CASSEGRNTEAFF.